Following are 32 T cell receptor beta chains from one sample sequenced in a study of blood T cell repertoires in COVID-19. This table comes from immunoSEQ multiplex PCR, and its TCRdb copy is limited to in-frame clones, with some not included. This sample has 250,000 to 300,000 clones; approximately 91% occur once, and the top ten carry 1.7%. Sequenced: PBMCs or T cells enriched from blood (not recorded which). The receptor source for this set is a woman aged 40 to 55 who had recovered from COVID-19.

The chain employs TRBV27 and TRBJ2-1; the D gene is possibly TRBD2 (5 bases). Germline CDR1 and CDR2: MNHEY and SMNVEV (reference sequence). This CDR3 is 15 amino acids long. Deletions cut 6 bases from V and 5 bases from J, with 17 bases between. CDR3 region: CASSPLTGYNNEQFF. The CDR3 DNA is TGTGCCAGCAGCCCCTTAACGGGGTATAACAATGAGCAGTTCTTC.

V is TRBV11-2 and J is TRBJ1-5; 7 bases fit TRBD1. Trimming at V came to 5 bases and at J to 6 bases, leaving 4 bases not matched to a gene. Germline CDR1 and CDR2: SGHAT and FQNNGV. The CDR3 sequence is 13 residues long. CDR3 sequence reads: CASSPNRGQPQHF. The CDR3 region has the DNA TGTGCCAGCAGCCCAAACAGGGGTCAGCCCCAGCATTTT. Full variable domain (missing parts from reference TRBV11-2 and TRBJ1-5): EAGVAQSPRYKIIEKRQSVAFWCNPISGHATLYWYQQILGQGPKLLIQFQNNGVVDDSQLPKDRFSAERLKGVDSTLKIQPAKLEDSAVYLCASSPNRGQPQHFGDGTRLSIL.

In DNA form, the CDR3 reads TGCGCCAGCAGTCAATCGGCGGGGTACCAGCCCCAGCATTTT. This codes for CASSQSAGYQPQHF. J is TRBJ1-5 and V is TRBV23-1; D unclear. TRBV23-1 is designated an ORF whose function remains uncertain. The length of the CDR3 is 14 residues. V was trimmed by 0 bases and J by 7 bases, leaving 10 bases between them.

The genes are TRBV19 and TRBJ2-7; TRBD1 agrees at 8 bases. V dropped 5 bases and J dropped 5; count of bases not matched to a gene: 5. This CDR3 is built from 13 residues. The germline CDR1 and CDR2 sequences are LNHDA and SQIVND (reference sequence). The CDR3: CASSAGGPNEQYF. In DNA form, the CDR3 reads TGTGCCAGTAGTGCAGGGGGCCCGAACGAGCAGTACTTC.

The genes are TRBV2 and TRBJ2-3; D unresolved. This CDR3 region has 13 residues. The germline CDR1 and CDR2 sequences are SNHLY and FYNNEI. Deletions cut 3 bases from V and 4 bases from J, with 8 bases between. This chain's CDR3 is CASSELDADTQYF. CDR3 nucleotide sequence: TGTGCCAGCAGTGAGCTAGACGCAGATACGCAGTATTTT.

The chain recombines TRBV7-2 with TRBJ1-1; 9 bases fit TRBD1. V gave up 5 bases and J gave up 4 bases; unmatched junction bases: 5. There are 14 residues in the CDR3. CDR1 is SGHTA, CDR2 FQGNSA, per germline. In nucleotides, the CDR3 is TGTGCCAGCAGCCCTACAGGGGGCTTCACTGAAGCTTTCTTT. This codes for CASSPTGGFTEAFF.

J is TRBJ2-3 and V is TRBV12-3 or TRBV12-4, with a tentative D call TRBD1 (5 bases). V was clipped by 8 bases and J by 2 bases, with 8 bases between them. The CDR3 totals 12 residues. CDR3 in amino acids: CASSRDTDTQYF. The DNA of the CDR3 is TGTGCCAGCTCCAGGGACACAGATACGCAGTATTTT.

The chain employs TRBV7-6 and TRBJ1-2; no definite D call. V gave up 1 base and J gave up 4 bases, with 7 bases separating them. This CDR3 has 13 residues. From germline, CDR1 is SGHVS and CDR2 FNYEAQ. CDR3 nucleotide sequence: TGTGCCAGCAGCTTAGGGGCAGGCTATGGCTACACCTTC. Encoded protein: CASSLGAGYGYTF.

V usage is TRBV5-4 and J usage is TRBJ2-3, with 7 bases identical to TRBD2. The CDR3 has 16 amino acids. V was pared by 4 bases and J by 5 bases, with 13 bases of the junction left unmatched. The germline V gene encodes CDR1 SGHNT and CDR2 YYREEE (reference sequence). The CDR3 region has the DNA TGTGCCAGCAGCATTAGACTAGCAGGAGGTGGAGATACGCAGTATTTT. This sequence encodes CASSIRLAGGGDTQYF.

This clone was picked up one time. The chain has TRBV9 and TRBJ2-1; TRBD2 matches at 9 bases. The CDR3 is 16 residues long. V trimming: 0 bases; J trimming: 8 bases; junction bases outside the gene matches: 9. The V gene's germline CDR1 is SGDLS and CDR2 YYNGEE. The CDR3 bases are TGTGCCAGCAGCGTAGTCGCGGGAGGGCCAAGTGATGAGCAGTTCTTC. It is translated as CASSVVAGGPSDEQFF. Full variable domain (outside the CDR3, taken from reference TRBV9 and TRBJ2-1): DSGVTQTPKHLITATGQRVTLRCSPRSGDLSVYWYQQSLDQGLQFLIQYYNGEERAKGNILERFSAQQFPDLHSELNLSSLELGDSALYFCASSVVAGGPSDEQFFGPGTRLTVL.

Here the CDR3 reads CASSSFSGQRGSWGYTF. The CDR3 nucleotides are TGTGCCAGCAGTTCATTCTCGGGACAAAGGGGGTCGTGGGGCTACACCTTC. This sequence joins TRBV5-6 and TRBJ1-2; D is perhaps TRBD1 (6 bases). This CDR3 is built from 17 residues. V lost 5 bases, J lost 8 bases, and 28 bases lay in between. Germline CDR1 is SGHDT and CDR2 is YYEEEE.

The chain recombines TRBV29-1 with TRBJ2-1, with TRBD2 matching over 14 bases. The trim removed 5 bases at V and 8 bases at J, leaving 11 bases unmatched. Germline V gene data show CDR1 as SQVTM and CDR2 as ANQGSEA. This CDR3 comprises 16 residues. As DNA, the CDR3 is TGCAGCGTTCCCGGGGGGACTAGCGGGAGTGGGGATGAGCAGTTCTTC. As protein: CSVPGGTSGSGDEQFF.

The V gene is TRBV10-1, the J gene TRBJ1-5, with no clear D. CDR3 size: 17 residues. V lost 10 bases and J lost 0, with 22 bases in between. Germline V gene data show CDR1 as WNHNN and CDR2 as SYGVQD (reference sequence). The chain's CDR3 is CATISGGPKYSNQPQHF. The CDR3, as DNA: TGCGCCACCATTTCCGGCGGTCCCAAATATAGCAATCAGCCCCAGCATTTT.

The genes are TRBV7-2 and TRBJ2-5, with 14 positions matching TRBD2. Germline trimming cut 0 bases from V and 0 bases from J; bases unmatched to any gene: 3. The CDR3 length is 18 residues. From germline, CDR1 is SGHTA and CDR2 FQGNSA. The CDR3: CASSLARTSGRYQETQYF. The CDR3 region has the DNA TGTGCCAGCAGCTTAGCGCGGACTAGCGGGAGGTACCAAGAGACCCAGTACTTC.

The chain couples TRBV5-4 to TRBJ1-4; 8 bases fit TRBD1. V shed 0 bases, J shed 2 bases, and the junction held 0 bases outside the gene matches. The germline V gene has CDR1 SGHNT and CDR2 YYREEE (reference sequence). The CDR3 is 15 amino acids. As DNA, the CDR3 is TGTGCCAGCAGCTTGGACAGGGGGACTAATGAAAAACTGTTTTTT. Translation: CASSLDRGTNEKLFF.

This chain uses TRBV7-6 with TRBJ2-2; TRBD2 aligns across 10 bases. The CDR3 loop spans 16 amino acids. The germline V gene encodes CDR1 SGHVS and CDR2 FNYEAQ. The junction had 4 bases not matched to a gene; V was cut back by 3 bases and J by 3 bases. CDR3 sequence: CASSLRLAGDTGELFF. The CDR3 region has the DNA TGTGCCAGCAGCTTGCGTCTAGCGGGAGACACCGGGGAGCTGTTTTTT.

The chain has TRBV6-5 and TRBJ1-6; D possibly corresponds to TRBD1 (6 bases). CDR1 MNHEY and CDR2 SVGAGI come from the germline V gene. This CDR3 is built from 13 residues. V lost 10 bases and J 7 bases, leaving 14 bases between the germline ends. The CDR3 DNA sequence: TGTGCCACCAGCCGGACAGTCAATTCACCCCTCCACTTT. This gives the protein CATSRTVNSPLHF.

CDR3 residues: CASSSRDSYEQYF. Here the CDR3 DNA reads TGTGCCAGCAGTTCCCGGGACAGCTACGAGCAGTACTTC. This chain links TRBV12-3 or TRBV12-4 with TRBJ2-7; 7 bases map to TRBD1. The CDR3 consists of 13 residues. The ends lost 4 bases at V and 3 bases at J; junction bases unmatched: 3.

This sequence joins TRBV5-1 and TRBJ1-5; D is perhaps TRBD1 (6 bases). Trimming pared 4 bases from V and 7 bases from J, leaving 15 bases between. The CDR3 runs to 14 residues. Germline values: CDR1 SGHRS, CDR2 YFSETQ. CDR3 loop: CASSQGPETQPQHF. The CDR3 nucleotides read TGCGCCAGCAGCCAGGGGCCCGAGACCCAGCCCCAGCATTTT.

The rearrangement uses TRBV5-1 and TRBJ2-7, with D perhaps matching TRBD2 (5 bases). The CDR3 length is 14 residues. Germline CDR1 SGHRS, CDR2 YFSETQ. The V gene lost 0 bases and the J gene lost 4 bases, with 11 bases spanning the gap. CDR3: CASSLGRDTYEQYF. CDR3 coding DNA: TGCGCCAGCAGCTTGGGCCGGGATACTTACGAGCAGTACTTC.

This chain joins TRBV5-1 and TRBJ1-5, with TRBD1 matching 7 bases. Germline CDR1 SGHRS, CDR2 YFSETQ. CDR3 length equals 17 residues. V lost 0 bases, J lost 6 bases, and 12 bases stayed unmatched. CDR3 region: CASSLEGGFGSGQPQHF. The DNA for the CDR3 is TGCGCCAGCAGCTTGGAAGGGGGCTTCGGGTCGGGTCAGCCCCAGCATTTT.

V gene TRBV20-1 combines with J gene TRBJ2-7, with D possibly TRBD1 on 5 matching bases. Trimming shortened V by 4 bases and J by 4 bases, and 8 bases separated the two germline ends. In germline, CDR1 is DFQATT, CDR2 SNEGSKA (reference sequence). This CDR3 has 11 residues. CDR3 in DNA: TGCAGTGCTACCCAGGGTTACGAGCAGTACTTC. Its protein is CSATQGYEQYF.

The chain uses TRBV19 and TRBJ1-2, with D perhaps TRBD1 (5 bases). This CDR3 has 16 residues. Germline values: CDR1 LNHDA, CDR2 SQIVND (reference sequence). The germline V and J ends were trimmed by 1 base and 2 bases, with 14 bases remaining between them. The CDR3 region has the DNA TGTGCCAGTAGTATAGGATCTGGGGCGTTGAACTATGGCTACACCTTC. This translates into CASSIGSGALNYGYTF.

J is TRBJ2-7 and V is TRBV7-8; D call uncertain. The germline CDR1 and CDR2 sequences are SGHVS and FQNEAQ. V was trimmed by 4 bases and J by 4 bases, leaving 20 bases between them. This CDR3 has 16 amino acids. CDR3 DNA: TGTGCCAGCAGCTCTTCCGTGCGGAAACTGAGATACGAGCAGTACTTC. Protein: CASSSSVRKLRYEQYF.

CDR3 nucleotides: TGTGCCAGCAGCGGACAGGGTGAGGCTAATGAAAAACTGTTTTTT. Its translation is CASSGQGEANEKLFF. This rearrangement joins TRBV9 to TRBJ1-4; TRBD1 matches at 7 bases. CDR1 and CDR2 from the germline V gene are SGDLS and YYNGEE. The CDR3 contains 15 residues. V trimming: 3 bases; J trimming: 3 bases; junction bases outside the gene matches: 5.

This clone showed up just a few times. Additional DNA sequences in this sample encode the identical CDR3. The chain has TRBV5-1 and TRBJ1-2, with TRBD1 matching over 11 bases. There are 14 residues in the CDR3. CDR1 and CDR2 (germline): SGHRS, YFSETQ. V was pared by 4 bases and J by 2 bases, with 1 base of the junction left unmatched. CDR3 protein: CASSRDRGNYGYTF. CDR3 coding DNA: TGCGCCAGCAGCCGGGACAGGGGGAACTATGGCTACACCTTC.

This clone was seen more than once but under ten times. The V and J genes are TRBV3-1 (or the pseudogene TRBV3-2) and TRBJ1-2; TRBD1 aligns across 8 bases. CDR1 and CDR2 (germline): LGHDT, YNNKEL (reference sequence). V lost 3 bases and J lost 3; bases outside the gene matches: 6. This CDR3 spans 15 amino acids. CDR3 bases: TGTGCCAGCAGCCAGCTTCAGGGGGCGGACTATGGCTACACCTTC. This codes for CASSQLQGADYGYTF.

The chain links TRBV19 to TRBJ1-5; 10 bases map to TRBD1. In germline, CDR1 is LNHDA, CDR2 SQIVND (reference sequence). V gave up 1 base and J gave up 7 bases; unmatched junction bases: 4. The CDR3 loop spans 15 amino acids. CDR3 sequence (DNA): TGTGCCAGTAGTATAGCCGGGACAGGGGCACAGCCCCAGCATTTT. This sequence encodes CASSIAGTGAQPQHF.

The rearrangement uses TRBV2 and TRBJ1-2; tentatively, D is TRBD1 (6 bases). Trimming pared 5 bases from V and 4 bases from J, leaving 11 bases between. Per germline, CDR1 SNHLY and CDR2 FYNNEI. This CDR3 has 13 residues. CDR3 sequence (DNA): TGTGCCAGCAGTAGGACAGAATTCTATGGCTACACCTTC. Its protein product is CASSRTEFYGYTF.

CDR3: CASSQPPDSPNQPQHF. The CDR3 DNA is TGTGCCAGTAGCCAACCCCCTGACAGTCCCAATCAGCCCCAGCATTTT. The chain couples TRBV19 to TRBJ1-5; TRBD1 is a possible D gene (5 bases). The germline gives CDR1 LNHDA, CDR2 SQIVND (reference sequence). The CDR3 runs 16 residues. V lost 6 bases and J lost 3, with 18 bases in between.

V usage is TRBV7-9 and J usage is TRBJ1-4; 8 nucleotides align to TRBD1. Germline-derived CDR1 and CDR2 are SEHNR and FQNEAQ (reference sequence). There are 16 residues in the CDR3. V shed 3 bases, J shed 7 bases, and the junction held 10 bases outside the gene matches. The CDR3 protein is CASSFVQGADGEKLFF. CDR3 in DNA: TGTGCCAGCAGCTTTGTGCAGGGGGCGGATGGTGAAAAACTGTTTTTT.

The chain couples TRBV18 to TRBJ1-1; 9 nucleotides line up with TRBD1. CDR1 and CDR2 (germline): KGHSH, LQKENI. The CDR3 totals 15 residues. J gave up 3 bases and V 5 bases, and 7 bases lay outside the gene matches. CDR3 protein: CASSTRRQGDTEAFF. The CDR3 DNA is TGTGCCAGCTCAACCCGACGACAGGGGGACACTGAAGCTTTCTTT. Supplemented by reference TRBV18 and TRBJ1-1, the full variable domain reads NAGVMQNPRHLVRRRGQEARLRCSPMKGHSHVYWYRQLPEEGLKFMVYLQKENIIDESGMPKERFSAEFPKEGPSILRIQQVVRGDSAAYFCASSTRRQGDTEAFFGQGTRLTVV.